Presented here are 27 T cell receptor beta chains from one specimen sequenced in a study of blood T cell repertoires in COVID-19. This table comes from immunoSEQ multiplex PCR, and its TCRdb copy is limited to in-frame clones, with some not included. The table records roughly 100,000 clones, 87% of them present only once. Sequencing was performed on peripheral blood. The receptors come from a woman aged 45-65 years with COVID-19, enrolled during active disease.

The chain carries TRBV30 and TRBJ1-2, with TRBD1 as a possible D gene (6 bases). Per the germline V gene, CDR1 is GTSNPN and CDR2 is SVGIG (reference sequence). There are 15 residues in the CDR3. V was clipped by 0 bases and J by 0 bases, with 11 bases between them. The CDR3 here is CAWSVGQNANYGYTF. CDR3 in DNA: TGTGCCTGGAGTGTTGGACAGAACGCTAACTATGGCTACACCTTC.

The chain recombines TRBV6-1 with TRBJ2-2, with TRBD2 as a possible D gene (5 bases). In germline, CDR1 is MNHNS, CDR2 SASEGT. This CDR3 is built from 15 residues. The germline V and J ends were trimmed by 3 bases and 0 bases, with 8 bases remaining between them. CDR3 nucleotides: TGTGCCAGCAGTGACCGACTATCGAACACCGGGGAGCTGTTTTTT. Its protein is CASSDRLSNTGELFF.

The CDR3 bases are TGTGCCAGCAGTGAGGGACAGGGATCCTCAGAGACCCAGTACTTC. This codes for CASSEGQGSSETQYF. This chain uses TRBV2 with TRBJ2-5, with 9 nucleotides matching TRBD1. The CDR3 loop spans 15 amino acids. Per germline, CDR1 SNHLY and CDR2 FYNNEI. V lost 3 bases to trimming and J lost 4 bases; unmatched junction nucleotides: 6.

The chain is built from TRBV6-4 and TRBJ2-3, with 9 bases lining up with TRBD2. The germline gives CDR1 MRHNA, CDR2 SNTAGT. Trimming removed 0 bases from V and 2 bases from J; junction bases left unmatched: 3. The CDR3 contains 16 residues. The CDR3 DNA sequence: TGTGCCAGCAGTGACTCGAGCGGGGGGCCCACAGATACGCAGTATTTT. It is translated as CASSDSSGGPTDTQYF.

The CDR3 spells CASSPDQGSEQFF. The CDR3 DNA sequence: TGTGCCAGCTCACCAGATCAGGGTTCGGAGCAGTTCTTC. The chain is built from TRBV18 and TRBJ2-1; D is perhaps TRBD1 (5 bases). The length of the CDR3 is 13 residues. Trimming pared 2 bases from V and 10 bases from J, leaving 12 bases between. Germline V CDR1 and CDR2: KGHSH, LQKENI.

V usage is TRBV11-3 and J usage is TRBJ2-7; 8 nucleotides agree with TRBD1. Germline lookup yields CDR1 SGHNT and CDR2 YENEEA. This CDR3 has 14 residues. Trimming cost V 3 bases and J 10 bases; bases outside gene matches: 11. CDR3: CASSLTGTGNFQYF. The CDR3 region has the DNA TGTGCCAGCAGCTTGACCGGGACAGGAAACTTTCAGTACTTC.

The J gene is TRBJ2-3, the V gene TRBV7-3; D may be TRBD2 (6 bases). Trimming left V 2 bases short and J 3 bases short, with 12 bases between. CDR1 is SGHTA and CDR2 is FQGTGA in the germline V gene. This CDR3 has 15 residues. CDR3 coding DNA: TGTGCCAGCAGCTTACTCGGGGGACCGACAGATACGCAGTATTTT. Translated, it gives CASSLLGGPTDTQYF.

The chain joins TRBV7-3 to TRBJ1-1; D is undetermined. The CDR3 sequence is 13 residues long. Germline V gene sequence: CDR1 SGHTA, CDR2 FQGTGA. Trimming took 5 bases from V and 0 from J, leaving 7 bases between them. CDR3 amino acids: CASSRGVNTEAFF. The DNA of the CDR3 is TGTGCCAGCAGCCGCGGGGTGAACACTGAAGCTTTCTTT.

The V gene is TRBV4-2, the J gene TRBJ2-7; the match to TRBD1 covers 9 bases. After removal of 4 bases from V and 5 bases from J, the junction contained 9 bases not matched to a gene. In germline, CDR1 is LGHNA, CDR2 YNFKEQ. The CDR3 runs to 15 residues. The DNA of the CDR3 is TGTGCCAGCAGCCCTCTACAGGGGGCGGGGAACGAGCAGTACTTC. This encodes CASSPLQGAGNEQYF.

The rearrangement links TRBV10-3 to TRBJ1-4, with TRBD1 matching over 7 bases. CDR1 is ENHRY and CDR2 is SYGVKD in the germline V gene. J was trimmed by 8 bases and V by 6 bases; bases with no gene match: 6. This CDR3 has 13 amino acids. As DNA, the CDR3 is TGTGCCATCAGCGCAGGGACAGACGAAAAACTGTTTTTT. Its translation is CAISAGTDEKLFF.

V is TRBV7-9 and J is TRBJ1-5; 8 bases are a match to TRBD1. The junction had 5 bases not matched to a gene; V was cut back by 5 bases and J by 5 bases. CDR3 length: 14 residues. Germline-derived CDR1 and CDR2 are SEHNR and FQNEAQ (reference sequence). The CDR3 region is CASSPQGAHQPQHF. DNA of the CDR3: TGTGCCAGCAGCCCCCAGGGGGCCCATCAGCCCCAGCATTTT.

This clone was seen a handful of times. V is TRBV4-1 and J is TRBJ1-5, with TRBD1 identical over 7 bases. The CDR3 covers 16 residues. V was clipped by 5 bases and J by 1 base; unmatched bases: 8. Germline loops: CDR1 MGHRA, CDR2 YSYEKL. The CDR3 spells CASSNQGGGSNQPQHF. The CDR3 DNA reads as TGCGCCAGCAGCAATCAGGGGGGAGGAAGCAATCAGCCCCAGCATTTT.

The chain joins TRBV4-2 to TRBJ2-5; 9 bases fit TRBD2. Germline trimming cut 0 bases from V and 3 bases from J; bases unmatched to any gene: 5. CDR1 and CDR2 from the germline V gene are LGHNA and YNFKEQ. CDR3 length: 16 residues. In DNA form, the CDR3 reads TGTGCCAGCAGCCAAGATTTATTAGCGGGGGAAGAGACCCAGTACTTC. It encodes CASSQDLLAGEETQYF.

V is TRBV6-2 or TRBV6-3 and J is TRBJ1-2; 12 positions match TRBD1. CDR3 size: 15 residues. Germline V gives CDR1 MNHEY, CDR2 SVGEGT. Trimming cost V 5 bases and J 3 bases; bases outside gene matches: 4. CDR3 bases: TGTGCCAGCAGTCCCGGGACAGGGGGCGACTATGGCTACACCTTC. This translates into CASSPGTGGDYGYTF.

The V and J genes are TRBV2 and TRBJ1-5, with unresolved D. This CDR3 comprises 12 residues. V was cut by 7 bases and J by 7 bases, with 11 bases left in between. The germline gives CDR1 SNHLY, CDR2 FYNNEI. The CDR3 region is CASTGLGQPQHF. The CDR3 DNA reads TGTGCCAGCACCGGACTAGGGCAGCCCCAGCATTTT.

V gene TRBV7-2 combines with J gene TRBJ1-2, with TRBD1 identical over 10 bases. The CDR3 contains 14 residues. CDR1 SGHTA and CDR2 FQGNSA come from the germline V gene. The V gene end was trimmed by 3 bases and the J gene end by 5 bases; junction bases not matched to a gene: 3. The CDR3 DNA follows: TGTGCCAGCAGCTTGGGACAGGGGCGTTATGGCTACACCTTC. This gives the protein CASSLGQGRYGYTF.

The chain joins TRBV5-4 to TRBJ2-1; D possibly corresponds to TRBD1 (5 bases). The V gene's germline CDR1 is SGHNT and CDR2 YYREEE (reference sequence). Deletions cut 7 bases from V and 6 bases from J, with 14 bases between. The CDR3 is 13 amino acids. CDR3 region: CASQKGVFNEQFF. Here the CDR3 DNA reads TGTGCCAGCCAAAAAGGGGTTTTCAATGAGCAGTTCTTC.

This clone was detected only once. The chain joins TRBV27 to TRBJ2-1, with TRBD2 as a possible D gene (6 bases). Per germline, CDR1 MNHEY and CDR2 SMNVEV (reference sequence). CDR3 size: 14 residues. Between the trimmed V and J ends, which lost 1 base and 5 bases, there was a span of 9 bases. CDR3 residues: CASSLLGGHNEQFF. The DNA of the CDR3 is TGTGCCAGCAGTTTATTGGGGGGACACAATGAGCAGTTCTTC.

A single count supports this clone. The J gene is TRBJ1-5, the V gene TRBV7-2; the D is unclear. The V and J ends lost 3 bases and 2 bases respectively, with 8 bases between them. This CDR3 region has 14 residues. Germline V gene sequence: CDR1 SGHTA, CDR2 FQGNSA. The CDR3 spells CASSFKSGNQPQHF. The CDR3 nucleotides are TGTGCCAGCAGCTTTAAGAGTGGCAATCAGCCCCAGCATTTT. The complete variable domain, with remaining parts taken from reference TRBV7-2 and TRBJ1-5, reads GAGVSQSPSNKVTEKGKDVELRCDPISGHTALYWYRQSLGQGLEFLIYFQGNSAPDKSGLPSDRFSAERTGGSVSTLTIQRTQQEDSAVYLCASSFKSGNQPQHFGDGTRLSIL.

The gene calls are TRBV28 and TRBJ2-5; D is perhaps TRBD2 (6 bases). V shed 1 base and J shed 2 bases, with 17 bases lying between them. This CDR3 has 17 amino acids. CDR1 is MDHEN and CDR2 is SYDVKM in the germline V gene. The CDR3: CASSLYLNPGTQETQYF. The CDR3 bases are TGTGCCAGCAGTTTATACCTAAATCCCGGGACTCAAGAGACCCAGTACTTC.

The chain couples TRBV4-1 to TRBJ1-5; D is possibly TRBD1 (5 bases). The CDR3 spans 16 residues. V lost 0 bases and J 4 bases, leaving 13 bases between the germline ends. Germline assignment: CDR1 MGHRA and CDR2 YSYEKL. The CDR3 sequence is CASSQDQGRGNQPQHF. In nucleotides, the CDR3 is TGCGCCAGCAGCCAAGATCAGGGAAGGGGTAATCAGCCCCAGCATTTT.

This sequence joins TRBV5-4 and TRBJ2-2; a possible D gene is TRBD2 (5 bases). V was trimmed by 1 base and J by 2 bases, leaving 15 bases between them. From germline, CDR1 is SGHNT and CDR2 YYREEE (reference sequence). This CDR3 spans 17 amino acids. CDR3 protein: CASSLFVDFLNTGELFF. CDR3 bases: TGTGCCAGCAGCTTGTTTGTGGACTTCCTAAACACCGGGGAGCTGTTTTTT. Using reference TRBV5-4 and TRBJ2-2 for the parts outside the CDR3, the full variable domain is ETGVTQSPTHLIKTRGQQVTLRCSSQSGHNTVSWYQQALGQGPQFIFQYYREEENGRGNFPPRFSGLQFPNYSSELNVNALELDDSALYLCASSLFVDFLNTGELFFGEGSRLTVL.

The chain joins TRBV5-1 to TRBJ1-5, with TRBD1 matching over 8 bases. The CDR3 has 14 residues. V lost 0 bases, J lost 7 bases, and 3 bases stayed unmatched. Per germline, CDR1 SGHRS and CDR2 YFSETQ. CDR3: CASSLEQGVQPQHF. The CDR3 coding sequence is TGCGCCAGCAGCTTGGAACAGGGGGTCCAGCCCCAGCATTTT.

CDR3 sequence (DNA): TGTGCCAGCACTCTCAGCCCCAGGGGATACAATGAGCAGTTCTTC. Its translation is CASTLSPRGYNEQFF. The chain has TRBV6-1 and TRBJ2-1; perhaps TRBD1 as D (6 bases). V lost 7 bases, J lost 4 bases, and 17 bases lay in between. Germline-derived CDR1 and CDR2 are MNHNS and SASEGT. This CDR3 comprises 15 residues.

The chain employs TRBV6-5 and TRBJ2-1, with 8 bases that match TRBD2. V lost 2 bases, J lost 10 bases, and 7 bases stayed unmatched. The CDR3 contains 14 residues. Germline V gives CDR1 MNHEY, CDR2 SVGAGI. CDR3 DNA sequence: TGTGCCAGCAGTTACGAGGGACTAGTGGGAGAGCAGTTCTTC. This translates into CASSYEGLVGEQFF.

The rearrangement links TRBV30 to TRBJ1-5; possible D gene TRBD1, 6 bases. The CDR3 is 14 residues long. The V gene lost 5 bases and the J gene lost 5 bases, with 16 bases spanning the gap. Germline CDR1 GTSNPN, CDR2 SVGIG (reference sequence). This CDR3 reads CAWGTRGNHQPQHF. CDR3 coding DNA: TGTGCCTGGGGGACAAGGGGTAATCATCAGCCCCAGCATTTT.

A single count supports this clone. CDR3 sequence: CASSLDRLSYEQYF. The CDR3 bases are TGTGCCAGCAGCCTCGACAGACTCTCCTACGAGCAGTACTTC. This chain links TRBV11-2 with TRBJ2-7, with TRBD1 as a possible D gene (5 bases). CDR1 is SGHAT and CDR2 is FQNNGV in the germline V gene. The CDR3 totals 14 residues. Deletions cut 5 bases from V and 0 bases from J, with 11 bases between.